Shown below are 23 T cell receptor beta chains from a single sample sequenced in a study of response to subunit inactivated influenza vaccine. TCRdb re-derived calls from the RT-PCR reads in MiXCR, one entry per CDR3 protein. Counted here are about 240,000 distinct CDR3 sequences, approximately 12% occurring once; the ten biggest clones make up under 10%. The sequences come from non-naive T cells sorted from PBMCs, collected roughly 15 days before vaccination. The receptors originated from a man aged 45-65 years who received an inactivated influenza vaccine.

This clonotype was detected ten times or more. This chain joins TRBV7-9 and TRBJ2-1; 9 nucleotides line up with TRBD2. Germline V gene data show CDR1 as SEHNR and CDR2 as FQNEAQ (reference sequence). This CDR3 contains 16 residues. Germline trimming cut 3 bases from V and 7 bases from J; bases unmatched to any gene: 10. The CDR3 sequence: CASSFLSGRGGNEQFF. As DNA, the CDR3 is TGTGCCAGCAGCTTTCTTAGCGGGAGAGGTGGGAATGAGCAGTTCTTC.

The V call is TRBV27, the J call TRBJ1-1, with D uncertain. Germline V gene sequence: CDR1 MNHEY, CDR2 SMNVEV (reference sequence). The CDR3 has 14 amino acids. Trimming took 4 bases from V and 1 from J, leaving 10 bases between them. CDR3 DNA sequence: TGTGCCAGCAGTTCCTGGGCAGGGAACACTGAAGCTTTCTTT. Amino acids: CASSSWAGNTEAFF.

This clonotype was counted only a few times. This chain joins TRBV27 and TRBJ1-1, with D tentatively TRBD1 (6 bases). V was cut by 1 base and J by 0 bases, with 9 bases left in between. Looked up from germline, CDR1 is MNHEY and CDR2 is SMNVEV (reference sequence). The CDR3 has 15 residues. CDR3 DNA: TGTGCCAGCAGTTTATTTGGACAGCTGAACACTGAAGCTTTCTTT. It is translated as CASSLFGQLNTEAFF.

This sequence joins TRBV12-3 or TRBV12-4 and TRBJ2-1; 9 positions match TRBD1. The CDR3 sequence is 18 residues long. V lost 4 bases, J lost 1 base, and 11 bases stayed unmatched. The CDR3 DNA reads TGTGCCAGCAGTTCTCCCGGGACAGGGAAAAGTTCCTACAATGAGCAGTTCTTC. It translates to CASSSPGTGKSSYNEQFF.

Only a few counts were recorded for this clonotype. The chain combines TRBV5-1 with TRBJ1-6, with 7 bases lining up with TRBD1. The CDR3 contains 16 residues. Per the germline V gene, CDR1 is SGHRS and CDR2 is YFSETQ. Trimming at V came to 0 bases and at J to 5 bases, leaving 5 bases not matched to a gene. CDR3 sequence (DNA): TGCGCCAGCAGCTTGGGAAGGGGGCGTAATAATTCACCCCTCCACTTT. Residues: CASSLGRGRNNSPLHF.

J is TRBJ2-7 and V is TRBV28, with D maybe TRBD1 (6 bases). This CDR3 has 15 residues. Germline V gives CDR1 MDHEN, CDR2 SYDVKM. Between the trimmed V and J ends, which lost 6 bases and 5 bases, there was a span of 20 bases. The CDR3, as DNA: TGTGCCAGCAGCCCCCACCGGACAGTTCGTCACGAGCAGTACTTC. Its translation: CASSPHRTVRHEQYF. Full variable domain (missing parts from reference TRBV28 and TRBJ2-7): DVKVTQSSRYLVKRTGEKVFLECVQDMDHENMFWYRQDPGLGLRLIYFSYDVKMKEKGDIPEGYSVSREKKERFSLILESASTNQTSMYLCASSPHRTVRHEQYFGPGTRLTVT.

This clonotype was seen many times. This chain joins TRBV7-9 and TRBJ1-4, with D unresolved. The V gene's germline CDR1 is SEHNR and CDR2 FQNEAQ (reference sequence). Trimming shortened V by 5 bases and J by 0 bases, and 7 bases separated the two germline ends. The CDR3 consists of 14 residues. CDR3 bases: TGTGCCAGCAGCGAAGGGTCAACTAATGAAAAACTGTTTTTT. Translated: CASSEGSTNEKLFF.

This clonotype was counted only a few times. V usage is TRBV6-1 and J usage is TRBJ2-7; no clear D gene. Trimming took off 1 base at V and 9 bases at J, with 13 bases between the two ends. The CDR3 has 13 amino acids. Germline V gene sequence: CDR1 MNHNS, CDR2 SASEGT. DNA of the CDR3: TGTGCCAGCAGTGAAGGGACCCGTTCGGGGCAGTACTTC. It encodes CASSEGTRSGQYF.

This clonotype was observed a handful of times. This sequence joins TRBV4-3 and TRBJ1-3; 10 bases fit TRBD1. The CDR3 runs 16 residues. Per germline, CDR1 LGHNA and CDR2 YSLEER. V was clipped by 2 bases and J by 2 bases; unmatched bases: 3. CDR3 amino acids: CASSQRDRGPGNTIYF. In nucleotides, the CDR3 is TGCGCCAGCAGCCAACGTGACAGGGGGCCTGGAAACACCATATATTTT.

On this clonotype itself: A much larger clone is a single base away; this may be a read error. The gene calls are TRBV28 and TRBJ2-5, with 9 bases matching TRBD1. The germline gives CDR1 MDHEN, CDR2 SYDVKM. V was pared by 5 bases and J by 7 bases, with 11 bases of the junction left unmatched. The CDR3 contains 15 residues. The CDR3 protein is CASSLDRGRGVTQYF. DNA of the CDR3: TGTGCCAGCAGTCTGGACAGGGGTAGGGGAGTGACCCAGTACTTC.

The CDR3 coding sequence is TGTGCCAGCAGCCAAGGTTCCGGGGATAACTATGGCTACACCTTC. Protein product: CASSQGSGDNYGYTF. The V and J genes are TRBV4-2 and TRBJ1-2; D unresolved. The CDR3 is 15 residues long. The germline gives CDR1 LGHNA, CDR2 YNFKEQ. The germline V and J ends were trimmed by 1 base and 1 base, with 10 bases remaining between them.

The chain links TRBV20-1 to TRBJ2-1; tentative D call: TRBD1 (6 bases). Trimming took off 7 bases at V and 3 bases at J, with 13 bases between the two ends. Germline V gene lookup returns CDR1 DFQATT and CDR2 SNEGSKA (reference sequence). CDR3 size: 13 residues. The chain's CDR3 is CSVKGHDYNEQFF. The CDR3 nucleotides read TGCAGTGTCAAGGGACACGACTACAATGAGCAGTTCTTC.

The V call is TRBV29-1, the J call TRBJ2-7; 8 bases match TRBD1. In germline, CDR1 is SQVTM, CDR2 ANQGSEA. CDR3 length equals 14 residues. With V trimmed by 6 bases and J by 0 bases, 7 bases remained unmatched. This CDR3 reads CSVARTGSSYEQYF. As DNA, the CDR3 is TGCAGCGTCGCCCGGACAGGGAGCTCCTACGAGCAGTACTTC.

Only a few counts were recorded for this clonotype. This chain links TRBV12-3 or TRBV12-4 with TRBJ1-5; tentatively, D is TRBD1 (5 bases). The CDR3 extends over 13 amino acids. Trimming shortened V by 7 bases and J by 3 bases, and 10 bases separated the two germline ends. Here the CDR3 reads CASTLGANQPQHF. The DNA for the CDR3 is TGTGCCAGCACCCTTGGGGCCAATCAGCCCCAGCATTTT.

This clonotype was seen a few times. V and J are TRBV5-1 and TRBJ2-7, with a possible D match to TRBD2 (5 bases). V was cut by 2 bases and J by 1 base, with 10 bases left in between. Germline V gene lookup returns CDR1 SGHRS and CDR2 YFSETQ. This CDR3 comprises 14 residues. The CDR3 nucleotides read TGCGCCAGCAGCTTCAGCGGAGCGTCCTACGAGCAGTACTTC. Amino acids: CASSFSGASYEQYF.

The chain employs TRBV7-9 and TRBJ2-1; D gene unclear. This CDR3 has 11 residues. Germline V gene data show CDR1 as SEHNR and CDR2 as FQNEAQ (reference sequence). V was clipped by 8 bases and J by 9 bases, with 11 bases between them. This chain's CDR3 is CASEPDGEQFF. DNA of the CDR3: TGTGCCAGCGAGCCTGACGGTGAGCAGTTCTTC. Looking up the rest from reference TRBV7-9 and TRBJ2-1 gives the full variable domain: DTGVSQNPRHKITKRGQNVTFRCDPISEHNRLYWYRQTLGQGPEFLTYFQNEAQLEKSRLLSDRFSAERPKGSFSTLEIQRTEQGDSAMYLCASEPDGEQFFGPGTRLTVL.

In this sample, this clonotype turned up many times. CDR3 DNA sequence: TGTGCCAGCAGCCTTACAGGGAACCCGCCCAACGAGCAGTACTTC. Its translation: CASSLTGNPPNEQYF. The chain is built from TRBV5-5 and TRBJ2-7, with D maybe TRBD1 (6 bases). This CDR3 is built from 15 residues. Between the trimmed V and J ends, which lost 4 bases and 5 bases, there was a span of 19 bases. Germline values: CDR1 SGHKS, CDR2 YYEKEE (reference sequence).

This clonotype showed up just a few times. The chain combines TRBV5-5 with TRBJ1-4; D uncertain. The germline V and J ends were trimmed by 1 base and 2 bases, with 9 bases remaining between them. Germline lookup yields CDR1 SGHKS and CDR2 YYEKEE (reference sequence). The CDR3 spans 15 residues. The CDR3 region has the DNA TGTGCCAGCAGCTTGTCCTCTATCACTAATGAAAAACTGTTTTTT. Encoded protein: CASSLSSITNEKLFF.

This clonotype was detected many times. This chain connects TRBV7-9 to TRBJ2-3, with TRBD2 identical over 10 bases. The CDR3 runs 17 residues. Per germline, CDR1 SEHNR and CDR2 FQNEAQ (reference sequence). V dropped 3 bases and J dropped 2; count of bases not matched to a gene: 8. CDR3 sequence reads: CASSFTALAGFTDTQYF. The CDR3 DNA reads as TGTGCCAGCAGCTTCACAGCACTAGCGGGATTCACAGATACGCAGTATTTT.

This clonotype was seen just once. This may stem from a read error, because a much larger clone lies one nucleotide away. This rearrangement joins TRBV24-1 to TRBJ1-5; weak D call: TRBD1 (5 bases). Germline loops: CDR1 KGHDR, CDR2 SFDVKD. CDR3 size: 12 residues. The CDR3 here is CSTSEGNQPQHF. DNA of the CDR3: TGTTCCACCAGTGAGGGGAATCAGCCCCAGCATTTT.

This clonotype was counted many times. The rearrangement joins TRBV4-3 to TRBJ2-7, with D possibly being TRBD2 (5 bases). Germline CDR1 LGHNA, CDR2 YSLEER. The CDR3 contains 16 residues. V lost 1 base and J 0 bases, leaving 13 bases between the germline ends. The CDR3 region has the DNA TGCGCCAGCAGCCAAGGTGGCGGGCTGAGCTCCTACGAGCAGTACTTC. Protein sequence: CASSQGGGLSSYEQYF.

As for this clonotype: The final CDR3 position lacks the conserved phenylalanine or tryptophan, pointing to a likely read error. The CDR3: CSARRDFQETQYS. CDR3 sequence (DNA): TGCAGTGCTCGCAGGGACTTCCAAGAGACCCAGTACTCC. The V gene is TRBV20-1, the J gene TRBJ2-5, with D perhaps TRBD2 (6 bases). This CDR3 is built from 13 residues. Trimming shortened V by 5 bases and J by 1 base, and 11 bases separated the two germline ends. Per the germline V gene, CDR1 is DFQATT and CDR2 is SNEGSKA (reference sequence).

V gene TRBV7-2 combines with J gene TRBJ2-2; the D call may be TRBD1 or TRBD2 (6 bases each). Looked up from germline, CDR1 is SGHTA and CDR2 is FQGNSA. This CDR3 is 17 amino acids long. V was trimmed by 0 bases and J by 5 bases, leaving 16 bases between them. The CDR3 region has the DNA TGTGCCAGCAGCTTAGCGGGGGGCCCTGGGTCGACCGGGGAGCTGTTTTTT. Translating gives CASSLAGGPGSTGELFF.